The clone carrying this T cell receptor (beta chain) was seen only a few times. This sample is drawn from a study of beta chain features in type 1 diabetes. Germline lookup yields CDR1 SGHDT and CDR2 YYEEEE. This CDR3 spans 15 amino acids. Trimming took 0 bases from V and 2 from J, leaving 9 bases between them. Reverse transcribing all isolated RNA meant expressed TCRB transcripts were sequenced. Sequencing was performed with immunoSEQ multiplex PCR; in TCRdb, only in-frame clones are kept and a portion is missing. This table holds 900,000 or so clones, 15% to 20% found once. This clonotype was obtained from a young woman in good health. Material for sequencing was naive CD4+ T cells from blood. V and J are TRBV5-6 and TRBJ1-5; D uncertain. The CDR3 loop reads CASSLGPQGNQPQHF. The CDR3 DNA reads as TGTGCCAGCAGCTTGGGCCCCCAAGGCAATCAGCCCCAGCATTTT.